This T cell receptor beta chain was found in a study of blood T cell repertoires in COVID-19. This clone was recorded only once. V was clipped by 6 bases and J by 1 base, with 10 bases between them. The CDR3 consists of 14 residues. Germline V lookup: CDR1 SNHLY, CDR2 FYNNEI. This table comes from immunoSEQ multiplex PCR, and its TCRdb copy is limited to in-frame clones, with some not included. The repertoire includes approximately 97,000 clones, 87% of them detected once, and approximately 2% sits in the top ten. Sequencing was performed on peripheral blood. The sequence was obtained from a man aged 50-59 years with active COVID-19. The genes are TRBV2 and TRBJ1-5; D call uncertain. The CDR3 nucleotides are TGTGCCAGCAGGTTGACACCGAGCAATCAGCCCCAGCATTTT. Encoded protein: CASRLTPSNQPQHF.